Listed below are T cell receptor beta chains from one sample, sequenced in a study of PD-1 blockade in classical Hodgkin lymphoma. The method was immunoSEQ multiplex PCR; TCRdb's version includes in-frame clones alone and lacks a portion of them. Counted here are roughly 140,000 clones, less than 80% occurring once; the ten biggest clones make up 9.2%. Material: peripheral blood mononuclear cells (PBMCs), obtained before the second cycle of nivolumab. All receptors derive from a human donor with classical Hodgkin lymphoma. CDR3s include the opening cysteine and the closing phenylalanine or tryptophan. Each record gives: CDR3 length, V gene, J gene, CDR3 protein.

CDR3 length: 16; V gene: TRBV7-6; J gene: TRBJ2-1; CDR3 protein: CASSLEGTSVYNEQFF
CDR3 length: 16; V gene: TRBV29-1; J gene: TRBJ2-1; CDR3 protein: CSVEDSWDRVYNEQFF
CDR3 length: 14; V gene: TRBV2; J gene: TRBJ2-5; CDR3 protein: CASSGQPLLYTQYF
CDR3 length: 14; V gene: TRBV27; J gene: TRBJ2-5; CDR3 protein: CASSRGLHQETQYF
CDR3 length: 14; V gene: TRBV10-3; J gene: TRBJ2-5; CDR3 protein: CAISESTGQETQYF
CDR3 length: 16; V gene: TRBV11-3; J gene: TRBJ2-7; CDR3 protein: CASSLDSSSHSYEQYF
CDR3 length: 16; V gene: TRBV5-6; J gene: TRBJ2-3; CDR3 protein: CASSPPSTPSTDTQYF
CDR3 length: 14; V gene: TRBV19; J gene: TRBJ1-2; CDR3 protein: CASSIDHGGYGYTF
CDR3 length: 14; V gene: TRBV7-8; J gene: TRBJ2-3; CDR3 protein: CASSPRGDADTQYF
CDR3 length: 18; V gene: TRBV4-2; J gene: TRBJ2-7; CDR3 protein: CASSQDPRGGAELREQYF
CDR3 length: 13; V gene: TRBV19; J gene: TRBJ2-4; CDR3 protein: CASSIGGANIQYF